This TCR beta chain emerged from a study of blood T cell repertoires in COVID-19. The repertoire was sequenced with immunoSEQ multiplex PCR; TCRdb's copy has only in-frame clones and lacks some. The table shows approximately 80,000 clones, with approximately 86% occurring only once. This CDR3 comprises 12 residues. In germline, CDR1 is KGHSH, CDR2 LQKENI. V lost 3 bases to trimming and J lost 7 bases, with 6 bases between them. This clone was counted between two and nine times. Other DNA sequences in the sample encode the same CDR3. The sample consisted of peripheral blood. The TCR sequence derives from a woman aged 80 or over with COVID-19, enrolled during active disease. This chain connects TRBV18 to TRBJ1-4; no clear D. The CDR3 loop reads CASSPSGEKLFF. The CDR3 DNA follows: TGTGCCAGCTCACCTTCAGGTGAAAAACTGTTTTTT.